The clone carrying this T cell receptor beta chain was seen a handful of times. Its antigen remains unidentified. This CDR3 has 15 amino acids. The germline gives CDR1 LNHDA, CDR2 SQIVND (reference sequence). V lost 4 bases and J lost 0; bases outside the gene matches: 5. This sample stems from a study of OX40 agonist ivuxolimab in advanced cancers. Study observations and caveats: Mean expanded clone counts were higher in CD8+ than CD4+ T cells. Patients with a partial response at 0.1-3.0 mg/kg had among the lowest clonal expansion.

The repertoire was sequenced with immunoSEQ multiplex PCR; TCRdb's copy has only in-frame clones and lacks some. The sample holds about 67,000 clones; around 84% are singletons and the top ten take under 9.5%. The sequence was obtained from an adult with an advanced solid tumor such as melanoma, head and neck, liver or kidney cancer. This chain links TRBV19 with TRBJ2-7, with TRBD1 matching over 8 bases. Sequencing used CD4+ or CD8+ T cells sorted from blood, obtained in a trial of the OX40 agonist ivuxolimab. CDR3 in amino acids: CASSKTGVFSYEQYF. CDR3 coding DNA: TGTGCCAGTAGTAAGACAGGGGTCTTCTCCTACGAGCAGTACTTC.